A selection of T cell receptor beta chains follows, all from one sample in a study of cytomegalovirus exposure and HLA in healthy donors. Repertoires were generated with immunoSEQ multiplex PCR, while TCRdb's copy carries only in-frame clones and drops some. The sample includes roughly 110,000 clones, roughly 80% of them seen just once. Sequencing used PBMCs. The source of these receptors is a man in his thirties or forties in good health and CMV-seropositive. CDR3s include the opening cysteine and the closing phenylalanine or tryptophan. D genes are given only for firm matches. Size is omitted from some rows. Given values are once, few, many or a class for expanded clones.

j_gene,d_gene,v_gene,abundance,CDR3nt,CDR3aa
TRBJ2-7,.,TRBV7-6,.,TGTGCCAGCAGCTCTGTGGGGAGTTTCGCTCAGTACTTC,CASSSVGSFAQYF
TRBJ1-2,.,TRBV27,.,TGTGCCAGCAGTTTATCTATCCAGGGAATTACGGGCTACACCTTC,CASSLSIQGITGYTF
TRBJ2-1,.,TRBV11-2,.,TGTGCCAGCAGCGCCAAGCGACCTACCTACAATGAGCAGTTCTTC,CASSAKRPTYNEQFF
TRBJ2-3,TRBD2,TRBV5-1,.,TGCGCCAGCAGCCCGGGCGGGAGTACAGATACGCAGTATTTT,CASSPGGSTDTQYF
TRBJ2-7,.,TRBV27,.,TGTGCCAGCAGTTTTCAAACCTACGAGCAGTACTTC,CASSFQTYEQYF
TRBJ2-1,.,TRBV7-9,.,TGTGCCAGCCCCACGCGGGACTCAGAGAAATACAATGAGCAGTTCTTC,CASPTRDSEKYNEQFF
TRBJ1-2,.,TRBV7-9,few,TGTGCCAGCAGCCCCCCAGGACAGAGCGGCTACACCTTC,CASSPPGQSGYTF
TRBJ1-6,.,TRBV5-6,.,TGTGCCAGCAGCTCGCGACAGGACCACTATAATTCACCCCTCCACTTT,CASSSRQDHYNSPLHF
TRBJ1-2,.,TRBV27,.,TGTGCCAGCAGTTTATCGAGCGCCTATGGCTACACCTTC,CASSLSSAYGYTF
TRBJ1-6,.,TRBV19,.,TGTGCCAGTGCTGTACAGGGCTACAGCTCCTATAATTCACCCCTCCACTTT,CASAVQGYSSYNSPLHF
TRBJ1-6,.,TRBV2,.,TGTGCCAGCAGTGTACTTGAGGTGGGTCGGGCACCCCTCCACTTT,CASSVLEVGRAPLHF
TRBJ2-7,TRBD1,TRBV28,.,TGTGCCAGTTTTTCTTTGGTCCTTGGACAGGGCAACTCCTACGAGCAGTACTTC,CASFSLVLGQGNSYEQYF
TRBJ1-2,TRBD1,TRBV7-2,once,TGTGCCAGCAGCTTCCCGACAGGGGGGAGCTATGGCTACACCTTC,CASSFPTGGSYGYTF
TRBJ2-5,TRBD1,TRBV28,.,TGTGCCAGCAGTTTCAGGGACAGGGAGACCCAGTACTTC,CASSFRDRETQYF
TRBJ1-1,TRBD1,TRBV5-1,.,TGCGCCAGCAGCTGGATTCCGGGACAGGGCCGTGAGGCTTTCTTT,CASSWIPGQGREAFF
TRBJ2-6,.,TRBV28,.,TGTGCCAGCAGTCGGGGGTCAGCTGGGGCCAACGTCCTGACTTTC,CASSRGSAGANVLTF
TRBJ2-5,.,TRBV20-1,.,TGCAGTGGGTACTACCAAGAGACCCAGTACTTC,CSGYYQETQYF
TRBJ2-2,TRBD2,TRBV13,.,TGTGCCAGCAGCCCGACTAGCGGGAGAACCGGGGAGCTGTTTTTT,CASSPTSGRTGELFF
TRBJ2-5,.,TRBV11-2,.,TGTGCCAGCAGCTTAGGTCAGGGACTCGAGACCCAGTACTTC,CASSLGQGLETQYF
TRBJ2-1,.,TRBV11-2,.,TGTGCCAGCAGCTTAGCCCCCCCGGACTCCCCAGTGCTAGATGAGCAGTTCTTC,CASSLAPPDSPVLDEQFF
TRBJ2-1,TRBD2,TRBV5-1,.,TGCGCCAGCAGCCTCGGTCTAGCGGGGGACTACAATGAGCAGTTCTTC,CASSLGLAGDYNEQFF
TRBJ2-7,.,TRBV5-1,.,TGCGCCAGCAGCTTGGCCCCCTGGGGGGTTCTTTGGAACGAGCAGTACTTC,CASSLAPWGVLWNEQYF
TRBJ1-1,TRBD1,TRBV14,.,TGTGCCAGCAGCCAAGATCCTAACTGGGGACAGGGACGGCTCATGAACACTGAAGCTTTCTTT,CASSQDPNWGQGRLMNTEAFF
TRBJ2-5,TRBD1,TRBV5-8,.,TGTGCCAGCAGCTTGGGGACAGGGTCGGGAGAGACCCAGTACTTC,CASSLGTGSGETQYF
TRBJ2-4,.,TRBV19,.,TGTGCCAGTCGCCCCGGCGGGTCCTTAGCCCTAAACATTCAGTACTTC,CASRPGGSLALNIQYF
TRBJ2-1,TRBD2,TRBV9,.,TGTGCCAGCAGCTCCGGGGTAGCGGGCCGTAGCTCCTACAATGAGCAGTTCTTC,CASSSGVAGRSSYNEQFF
TRBJ2-7,TRBD1,TRBV19,few,TGTGCCAGTAGCCGACCTGTGACAGGGAACGTCGAGCAGTACTTC,CASSRPVTGNVEQYF
TRBJ1-5,.,TRBV2,.,TGTGCCAGCAGTGATAGCCTGGATCAGCCCCAGCATTTT,CASSDSLDQPQHF
TRBJ2-3,.,TRBV10-3,.,TGTGCCATCAGAGAGACCGGGACACCCACAGATACGCAGTATTTT,CAIRETGTPTDTQYF
TRBJ1-5,TRBD1,TRBV19,.,TGTGCCAGTAGTCAGGGACAGTATAGCAATCAGCCCCAGCATTTT,CASSQGQYSNQPQHF
TRBJ2-7,TRBD2,TRBV7-8,.,TGTGCCAGCAGCTTAATAGGACTAGCGGGCTACGAGCAGTACTTC,CASSLIGLAGYEQYF
TRBJ2-1,TRBD2,TRBV6-5,.,TGTGCCAGCAGTTCTCCTAGCGGGAGGGGTGTCTATGAGCAGTTCTTC,CASSSPSGRGVYEQFF
TRBJ2-7,.,TRBV2,few,TGTGCCAGCAGTACATCTAGCGACGCCTCCTACGAGCAGTACTTC,CASSTSSDASYEQYF
TRBJ1-2,TRBD1,TRBV10-3,few,TGTGCCATCAGTGAGCTTTGGGACAGGGCTAACTATGGCTACACCTTC,CAISELWDRANYGYTF
TRBJ1-3,TRBD1,TRBV9,.,TGTGCCAGCAGCGTCCGATTCTCGGGGACAGGCTCTGGAAACACCATATATTTT,CASSVRFSGTGSGNTIYF
TRBJ2-6,TRBD1,TRBV11-2,.,TGTGCCAGCCGACGTTCGGGGACAGCCCTCTATGGGGCCAACGTCCTGACTTTC,CASRRSGTALYGANVLTF
TRBJ1-2,TRBD1,TRBV5-1,.,TGCGCCAGCAGCCCGGGACAGGTCTTAGGTGGCTACACCTTC,CASSPGQVLGGYTF
TRBJ2-5,TRBD1,TRBV6-5,.,TGTGCCAGCAGACTCCACAGGGGTGGCCAAGAGACCCAGTACTTC,CASRLHRGGQETQYF
TRBJ2-3,.,TRBV6-1,.,TGTGCCAGCAGTGTAGGGAGTCCTGCGGATACGCAGTATTTT,CASSVGSPADTQYF
TRBJ1-2,.,TRBV27,.,TGTGCCAGCAGTCATAAACCGCAGGCTAACTATGGCTACACCTTC,CASSHKPQANYGYTF
TRBJ1-1,TRBD1,TRBV9,.,TGTGCCAGCAGCCCGGGGGACAGGCCGGTCTTTAGCACTGAAGCTTTCTTT,CASSPGDRPVFSTEAFF
TRBJ2-7,.,TRBV5-4,.,TGTGCCAGCAGCCGAGGGGGATACTCCTACGAGCAGTACTTC,CASSRGGYSYEQYF
TRBJ1-3,.,TRBV29-1,.,TGCAGCGTTGGGTACGGGTCGTCTGGAAACACCATATATTTT,CSVGYGSSGNTIYF
TRBJ2-7,TRBD1,TRBV5-1,.,TGCGCCAGCAGCTTGGACAGGGGGCGCGAGCAGTACTTC,CASSLDRGREQYF
TRBJ2-2,TRBD1,TRBV18,.,TGTGCCAGCTCACCTCCGACAGGGGGCGCCGGGGAGCTGTTTTTT,CASSPPTGGAGELFF